This T cell receptor (beta chain) was recovered during a study of blood T cell repertoires in COVID-19. Overall study: The United States, Italy and Spain supplied acute and convalescent COVID-19 samples. PBMCs, B-cell-depleted T cells, or T cells were the source of the cDNA or gDNA that made up the material.

V shed 5 bases and J shed 5 bases, with 13 bases lying between them. This CDR3 is 13 amino acids long. Germline-derived CDR1 and CDR2 are SGHDT and YYEEEE. This clone was seen a handful of times. Original handling: Estimates of nucleated cell counts were drawn from the amplification of reference gene primers. Sequencing was performed with immunoSEQ multiplex PCR; in TCRdb, only in-frame clones are kept and a portion is missing. That table supplies the V and J calls and clone size; D and trimming were determined from the DNA. The table has under 300,000 clones, about 88% seen once. Sequenced: peripheral blood. The V call is TRBV5-6, the J call TRBJ2-5, with unresolved D. This clonotype originated in a man aged 18 to 29 with active or convalescent COVID-19. CDR3 nucleotides: TGTGCCAGCAGGTTGAGTAGATGGGAGACCCAGTACTTC. It specifies CASRLSRWETQYF. The full variable domain, in which reference TRBV5-6 and TRBJ2-5 provide the parts outside the CDR3, is DAGVTQSPTHLIKTRGQQVTLRCSPKSGHDTVSWYQQALGQGPQFIFQYYEEEERQRGNFPDRFSGHQFPNYSSELNVNALLLGDSALYLCASRLSRWETQYFGPGTRLLVL.